These 3 T cell receptor beta chains were all obtained from the same sample, sequenced in a study of breast tumors, draining lymph nodes, adjacent tissues. A single record per CDR3 protein comes from TCRdb applying MiXCR to the multiplex PCR reads. This table holds approximately 250,000 distinct CDR3 sequences, less than 35% found once. The lymph nodes were axillary draining lymph nodes from breast cancer patients. The material sequenced was axillary lymph node tissue. All receptors derive from a female donor with breast cancer. Some clones in this sample may be carry-over from other donors' samples.

In its sample, this clonotype was seen many times. V gene TRBV6-6 combines with J gene TRBJ2-7, with D possibly being TRBD2 (5 bases). This CDR3 is 15 amino acids long. Between the trimmed V and J ends, which lost 0 bases and 2 bases, there was a span of 11 bases. The V gene's germline CDR1 is MNHNY and CDR2 SVGAGI (reference sequence). This CDR3 reads CASSYSTGNTYEQYF. The CDR3 DNA reads as TGTGCCAGCAGTTACTCAACCGGGAACACCTACGAGCAGTACTTC.

The chain recombines TRBV20-1 with TRBJ2-3; 16 bases map to TRBD2. The length of the CDR3 is 17 residues. Germline V gene sequence: CDR1 DFQATT, CDR2 SNEGSKA (reference sequence). The trim removed 2 bases at V and 4 bases at J, leaving 6 bases unmatched. The CDR3 DNA reads as TGCAGTGCTAGACCTGGGACTAGCGGGAGGGTCCCAGATACGCAGTATTTT. Protein sequence: CSARPGTSGRVPDTQYF.

This clonotype was seen repeatedly, ten times or more. The rearrangement uses TRBV7-9 and TRBJ2-2; D gene unclear. The V gene's germline CDR1 is SEHNR and CDR2 FQNEAQ (reference sequence). V was trimmed by 0 bases and J by 7 bases, leaving 12 bases between them. The CDR3 has 15 residues. Here the CDR3 DNA reads TGTGCCAGCAGCTTAGCTTTAGGTGGAAACGGGGAGCTGTTTTTT. Its translation is CASSLALGGNGELFF.